This is a list of T cell receptor beta chains from one sample in a study of cytomegalovirus exposure and HLA in healthy donors. Measured with immunoSEQ multiplex PCR; TCRdb has only the in-frame clones, and not every one. The table records about 130,000 clones, roughly 79% of them present only once. The sequenced material came from PBMCs. The receptors originated from a man aged 25 to 40 in good health and CMV-seropositive. Both conserved end residues are part of each CDR3. The order of the fields is J gene, clone size, V gene, D gene, CDR3 protein, CDR3 DNA. D genes are given only for firm matches. Clone sizes are given selectively: once, few, many, or a class where the clone is expanded.

j_call: TRBJ2-1; clone_size: -; v_call: TRBV5-1; d_call: TRBD2; cdr3_aa: CASSPPGTSAYNEQFF; cdr3_nt: TGCGCCAGCAGCCCGCCCGGGACTAGCGCGTACAATGAGCAGTTCTTC
j_call: TRBJ2-1; clone_size: -; v_call: TRBV9; d_call: TRBD2; cdr3_aa: CASSVGTSGGPANEQFF; cdr3_nt: TGTGCCAGCAGCGTAGGGACTAGCGGGGGGCCCGCAAATGAGCAGTTCTTC
j_call: TRBJ2-5; clone_size: -; v_call: TRBV5-1; d_call: TRBD2; cdr3_aa: CASSLEERGAQYF; cdr3_nt: TGCGCCAGCAGCTTGGAGGAACGGGGGGCCCAGTACTTC
j_call: TRBJ2-1; clone_size: -; v_call: TRBV11-3; d_call: -; cdr3_aa: CASSLRGSSYNEQFF; cdr3_nt: TGTGCCAGCAGCTTAAGGGGGAGCTCCTACAATGAGCAGTTCTTC
j_call: TRBJ1-4; clone_size: once; v_call: TRBV6-1; d_call: TRBD1; cdr3_aa: CASRTGGSSEKLFF; cdr3_nt: TGTGCCAGCAGAACAGGGGGGTCTAGTGAAAAACTGTTTTTT
j_call: TRBJ1-1; clone_size: -; v_call: TRBV5-1; d_call: TRBD1; cdr3_aa: CASSGGQGGSTEAFF; cdr3_nt: TGCGCCAGCAGCGGTGGACAGGGGGGGAGCACTGAAGCTTTCTTT
j_call: TRBJ1-1; clone_size: -; v_call: TRBV19; d_call: TRBD1; cdr3_aa: CASSITGVDTEAFF; cdr3_nt: TGTGCCAGTAGTATCACAGGGGTAGATACTGAAGCTTTCTTT
j_call: TRBJ2-7; clone_size: many; v_call: TRBV19; d_call: TRBD2; cdr3_aa: CASSISAGRDEQYF; cdr3_nt: TGTGCCAGTAGTATCTCGGCAGGGAGGGACGAGCAGTACTTC
j_call: TRBJ2-7; clone_size: few; v_call: TRBV7-3; d_call: TRBD1; cdr3_aa: CASSPTPQGQGYEQYF; cdr3_nt: TGTGCCAGCAGCCCCACCCCCCAGGGACAGGGGTACGAGCAGTACTTC
j_call: TRBJ1-1; clone_size: -; v_call: TRBV10-3; d_call: TRBD1; cdr3_aa: CAILGDNRGLGAFF; cdr3_nt: TGTGCCATCCTCGGGGACAACAGGGGGCTCGGAGCTTTCTTT
j_call: TRBJ2-3; clone_size: -; v_call: TRBV30; d_call: TRBD2; cdr3_aa: CAWGRAGNQADTQYF; cdr3_nt: TGTGCCTGGGGGAGAGCGGGGAATCAGGCAGATACGCAGTATTTT
j_call: TRBJ1-2; clone_size: -; v_call: TRBV30; d_call: -; cdr3_aa: CAWSVREAYGYTF; cdr3_nt: TGTGCCTGGAGTGTACGCGAGGCCTATGGCTACACCTTC
j_call: TRBJ1-1; clone_size: -; v_call: TRBV7-3; d_call: -; cdr3_aa: CASSLSSGGVNTEAFF; cdr3_nt: TGTGCCAGCAGCTTAAGCTCCGGCGGAGTGAACACTGAAGCTTTCTTT
j_call: TRBJ1-5; clone_size: -; v_call: TRBV10-3; d_call: -; cdr3_aa: CAISEWDTANQPQHF; cdr3_nt: TGTGCCATCAGTGAGTGGGACACTGCCAATCAGCCCCAGCATTTT
j_call: TRBJ1-2; clone_size: -; v_call: TRBV11-2; d_call: TRBD1; cdr3_aa: CASSLGQNNYGYTF; cdr3_nt: TGTGCCAGCAGCTTGGGACAGAATAACTATGGCTACACCTTC
j_call: TRBJ2-3; clone_size: once; v_call: TRBV7-9; d_call: TRBD1; cdr3_aa: CASSPRGDTQYF; cdr3_nt: TGTGCCAGCAGCCCCAGGGGGGATACGCAGTATTTT
j_call: TRBJ2-3; clone_size: -; v_call: TRBV7-3; d_call: -; cdr3_aa: CASSLAITGTDTQYF; cdr3_nt: TGTGCCAGCAGCTTAGCGATTACGGGGACAGATACGCAGTATTTT
j_call: TRBJ1-6; clone_size: many; v_call: TRBV7-2; d_call: -; cdr3_aa: CASSFVTVSPLHF; cdr3_nt: TGTGCCAGCAGCTTCGTGACAGTATCACCCCTCCACTTT
j_call: TRBJ1-1; clone_size: -; v_call: TRBV7-3; d_call: TRBD1; cdr3_aa: CASSKQGATEAFF; cdr3_nt: TGTGCCAGCAGTAAACAGGGGGCCACTGAAGCTTTCTTT
j_call: TRBJ1-3; clone_size: -; v_call: TRBV4-1; d_call: -; cdr3_aa: CASSQYGNTIYF; cdr3_nt: TGCGCCAGCAGCCAATATGGAAACACCATATATTTT
j_call: TRBJ2-3; clone_size: -; v_call: TRBV11-1; d_call: -; cdr3_aa: CASSLYRNTDTQYF; cdr3_nt: TGTGCCAGCAGCTTGTACAGAAACACAGATACGCAGTATTTT
j_call: TRBJ2-1; clone_size: -; v_call: TRBV5-6; d_call: -; cdr3_aa: CASSFFRGYNEQFF; cdr3_nt: TGTGCCAGCAGCTTCTTTCGGGGATACAATGAGCAGTTCTTC
j_call: TRBJ2-1; clone_size: -; v_call: TRBV10-1; d_call: -; cdr3_aa: CASSAVAGATYNEQFF; cdr3_nt: TGCGCCAGCAGTGCGGTTGCAGGGGCAACCTACAATGAGCAGTTCTTC
j_call: TRBJ2-6; clone_size: few; v_call: TRBV18; d_call: TRBD1; cdr3_aa: CASSRTGAGANVLTF; cdr3_nt: TGTGCCAGCTCACGGACAGGGGCTGGGGCCAACGTCCTGACTTTC
j_call: TRBJ2-1; clone_size: few; v_call: TRBV15; d_call: TRBD2; cdr3_aa: CATSRDHRGDNEQFF; cdr3_nt: TGTGCCACCAGCAGAGATCATCGGGGGGACAATGAGCAGTTCTTC